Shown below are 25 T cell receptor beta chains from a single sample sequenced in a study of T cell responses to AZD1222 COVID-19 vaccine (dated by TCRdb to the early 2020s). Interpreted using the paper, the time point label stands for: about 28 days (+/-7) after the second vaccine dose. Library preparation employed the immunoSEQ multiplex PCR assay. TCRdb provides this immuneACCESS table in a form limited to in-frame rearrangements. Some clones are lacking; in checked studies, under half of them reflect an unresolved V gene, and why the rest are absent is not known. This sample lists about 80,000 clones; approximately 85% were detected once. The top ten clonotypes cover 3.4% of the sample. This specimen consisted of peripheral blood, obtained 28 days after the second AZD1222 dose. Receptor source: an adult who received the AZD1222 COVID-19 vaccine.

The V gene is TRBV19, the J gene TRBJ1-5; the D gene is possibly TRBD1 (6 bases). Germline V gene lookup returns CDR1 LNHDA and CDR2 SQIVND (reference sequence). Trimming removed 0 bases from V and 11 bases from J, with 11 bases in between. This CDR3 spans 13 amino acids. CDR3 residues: CASSIDRGGAQHF. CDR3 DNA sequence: TGTGCCAGTAGTATAGACAGGGGCGGAGCCCAGCATTTT.

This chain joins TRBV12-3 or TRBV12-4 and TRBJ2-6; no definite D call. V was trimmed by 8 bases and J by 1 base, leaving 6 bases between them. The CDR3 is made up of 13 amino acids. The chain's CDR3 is CASGLSGANVLTF. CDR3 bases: TGTGCCAGCGGTCTGTCTGGGGCCAACGTCCTGACTTTC.

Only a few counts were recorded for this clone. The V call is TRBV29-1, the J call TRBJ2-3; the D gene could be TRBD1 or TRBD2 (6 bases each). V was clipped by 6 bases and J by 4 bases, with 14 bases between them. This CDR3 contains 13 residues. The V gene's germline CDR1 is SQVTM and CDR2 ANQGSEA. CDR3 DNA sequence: TGCAGCGTGTCGGAGGGGGGCGCAGATACGCAGTATTTT. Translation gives CSVSEGGADTQYF.

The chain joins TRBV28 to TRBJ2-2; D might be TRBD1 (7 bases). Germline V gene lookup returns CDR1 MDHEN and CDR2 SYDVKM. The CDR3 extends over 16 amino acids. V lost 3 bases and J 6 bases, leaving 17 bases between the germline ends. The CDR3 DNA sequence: TGTGCCAGCAGTTTCCTCCCCCAGGGGGAGGCCGGGGAGCTGTTTTTT. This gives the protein CASSFLPQGEAGELFF.

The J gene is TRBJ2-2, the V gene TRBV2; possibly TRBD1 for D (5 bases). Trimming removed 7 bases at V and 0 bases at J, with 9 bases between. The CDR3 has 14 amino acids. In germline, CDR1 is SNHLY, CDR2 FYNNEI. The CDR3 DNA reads TGTGCCAGCATGGGCAGGGCGAACACCGGGGAGCTGTTTTTT. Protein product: CASMGRANTGELFF.

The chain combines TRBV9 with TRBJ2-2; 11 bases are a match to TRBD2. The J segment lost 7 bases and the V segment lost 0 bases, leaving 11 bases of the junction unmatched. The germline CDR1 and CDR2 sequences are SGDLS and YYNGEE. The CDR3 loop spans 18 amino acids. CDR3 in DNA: TGTGCCAGCAGCGTAGTTCCTAGCGGGGGGCGGGACTTCGGGGAGCTGTTTTTT. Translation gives CASSVVPSGGRDFGELFF.

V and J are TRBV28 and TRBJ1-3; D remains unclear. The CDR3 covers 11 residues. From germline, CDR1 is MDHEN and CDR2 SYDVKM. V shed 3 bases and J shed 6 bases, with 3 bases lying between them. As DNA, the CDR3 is TGTGCCAGCAGTTTTGCAAACACCATATATTTT. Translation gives CASSFANTIYF.

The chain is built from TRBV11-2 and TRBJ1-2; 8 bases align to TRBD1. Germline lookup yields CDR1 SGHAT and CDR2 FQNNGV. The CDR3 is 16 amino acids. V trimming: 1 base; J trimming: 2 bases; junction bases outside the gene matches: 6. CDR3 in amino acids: CASSLGRTGSNYGYTF. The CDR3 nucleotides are TGTGCCAGCAGCTTAGGCAGGACAGGGTCGAACTATGGCTACACCTTC.

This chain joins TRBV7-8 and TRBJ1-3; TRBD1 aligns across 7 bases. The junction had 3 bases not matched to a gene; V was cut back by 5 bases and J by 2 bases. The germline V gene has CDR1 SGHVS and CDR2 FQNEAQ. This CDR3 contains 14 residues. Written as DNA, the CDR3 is TGTGCCAGCAGCACAGGGACAGCTGGAAACACCATATATTTT. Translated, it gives CASSTGTAGNTIYF.

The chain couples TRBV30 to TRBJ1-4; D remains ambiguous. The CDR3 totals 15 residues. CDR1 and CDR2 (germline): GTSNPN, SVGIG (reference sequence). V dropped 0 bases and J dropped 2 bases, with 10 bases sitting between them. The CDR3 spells CAWSVGGGTNEKLFF. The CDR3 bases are TGTGCCTGGAGTGTTGGTGGAGGCACTAATGAAAAACTGTTTTTT.

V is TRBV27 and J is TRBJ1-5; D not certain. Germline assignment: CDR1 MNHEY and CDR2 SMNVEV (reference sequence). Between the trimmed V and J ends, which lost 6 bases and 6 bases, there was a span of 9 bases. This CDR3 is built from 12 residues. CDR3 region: CASSNLGQPQHF. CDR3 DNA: TGTGCCAGCAGCAACTTGGGTCAGCCCCAGCATTTT.

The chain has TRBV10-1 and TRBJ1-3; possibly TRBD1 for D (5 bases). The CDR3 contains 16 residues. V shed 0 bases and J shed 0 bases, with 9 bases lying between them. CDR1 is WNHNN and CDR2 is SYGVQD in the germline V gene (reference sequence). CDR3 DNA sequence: TGCGCCAGCAGTGAGTCCGGACATGCCTCTGGAAACACCATATATTTT. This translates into CASSESGHASGNTIYF.

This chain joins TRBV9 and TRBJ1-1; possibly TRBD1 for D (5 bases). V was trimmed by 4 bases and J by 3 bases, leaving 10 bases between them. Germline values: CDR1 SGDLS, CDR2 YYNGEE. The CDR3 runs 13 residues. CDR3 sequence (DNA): TGTGCCAGCAGCCGCGGGGGAGACACTGAAGCTTTCTTT. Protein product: CASSRGGDTEAFF.

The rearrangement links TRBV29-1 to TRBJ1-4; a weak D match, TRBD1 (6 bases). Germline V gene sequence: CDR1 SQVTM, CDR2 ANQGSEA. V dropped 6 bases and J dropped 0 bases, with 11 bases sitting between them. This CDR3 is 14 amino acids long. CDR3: CSVRTAATNEKLFF. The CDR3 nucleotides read TGCAGCGTGAGGACAGCCGCAACTAATGAAAAACTGTTTTTT.

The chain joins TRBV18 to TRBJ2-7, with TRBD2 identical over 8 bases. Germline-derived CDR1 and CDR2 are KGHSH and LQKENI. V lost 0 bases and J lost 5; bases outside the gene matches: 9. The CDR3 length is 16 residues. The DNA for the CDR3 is TGTGCCAGCTCACCACCCCCCAGCGGGAGTACCCACGAGCAGTACTTC. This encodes CASSPPPSGSTHEQYF.

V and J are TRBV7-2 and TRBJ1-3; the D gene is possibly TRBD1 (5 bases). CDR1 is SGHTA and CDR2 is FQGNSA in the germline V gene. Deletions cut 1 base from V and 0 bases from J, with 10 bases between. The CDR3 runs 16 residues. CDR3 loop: CASSLGAGRSGNTIYF. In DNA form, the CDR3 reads TGTGCCAGCAGCTTAGGGGCGGGACGCTCTGGAAACACCATATATTTT.

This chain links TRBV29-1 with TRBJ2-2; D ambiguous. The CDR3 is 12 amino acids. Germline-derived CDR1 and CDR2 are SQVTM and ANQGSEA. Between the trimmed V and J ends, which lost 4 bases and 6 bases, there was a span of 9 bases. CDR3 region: CSVAGLPGELFF. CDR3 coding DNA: TGCAGCGTTGCAGGCCTGCCCGGGGAGCTGTTTTTT.

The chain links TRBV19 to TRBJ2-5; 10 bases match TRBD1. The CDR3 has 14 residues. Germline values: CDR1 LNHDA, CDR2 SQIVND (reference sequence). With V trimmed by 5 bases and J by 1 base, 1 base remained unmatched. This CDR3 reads CASSWDRGQETQYF. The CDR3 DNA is TGTGCCAGTAGTTGGGACAGGGGCCAAGAGACCCAGTACTTC.

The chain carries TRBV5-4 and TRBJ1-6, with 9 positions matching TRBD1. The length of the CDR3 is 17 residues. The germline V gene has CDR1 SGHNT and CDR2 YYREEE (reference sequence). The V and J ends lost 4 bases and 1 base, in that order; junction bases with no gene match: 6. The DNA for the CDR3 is TGTGCCAGCAGCGGGGGACAGGGAAGTTCCTATAATTCACCCCTCCACTTT. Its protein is CASSGGQGSSYNSPLHF.

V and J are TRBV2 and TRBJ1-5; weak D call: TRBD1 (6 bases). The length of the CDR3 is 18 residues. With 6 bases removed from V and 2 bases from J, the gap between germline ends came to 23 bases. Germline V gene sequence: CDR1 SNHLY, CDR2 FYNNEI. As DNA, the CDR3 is TGTGCCAGCAGCCATACGGGACAAACCCCTCACCGCAATCAGCCCCAGCATTTT. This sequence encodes CASSHTGQTPHRNQPQHF. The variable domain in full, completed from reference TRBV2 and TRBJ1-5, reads EPEVTQTPSHQVTQMGQEVILRCVPISNHLYFYWYRQILGQKVEFLVSFYNNEISEKSEIFDDQFSVERPDGSNFTLKIRSTKLEDSAMYFCASSHTGQTPHRNQPQHFGDGTRLSIL.

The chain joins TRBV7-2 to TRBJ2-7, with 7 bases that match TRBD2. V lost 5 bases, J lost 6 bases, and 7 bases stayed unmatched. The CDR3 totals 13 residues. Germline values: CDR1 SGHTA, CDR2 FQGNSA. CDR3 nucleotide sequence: TGTGCCAGCAGCCCCTGGGGGGAGGGCGAGCAGTACTTC. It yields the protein CASSPWGEGEQYF.

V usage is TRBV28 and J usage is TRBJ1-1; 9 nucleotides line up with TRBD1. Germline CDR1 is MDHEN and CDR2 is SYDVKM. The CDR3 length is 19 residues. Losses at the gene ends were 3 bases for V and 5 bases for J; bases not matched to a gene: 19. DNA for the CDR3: TGTGCCAGCAGTTTGGGAGGGACAGGGTATTTTCAGAGGGGTACTGAAGCTTTCTTT. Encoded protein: CASSLGGTGYFQRGTEAFF.

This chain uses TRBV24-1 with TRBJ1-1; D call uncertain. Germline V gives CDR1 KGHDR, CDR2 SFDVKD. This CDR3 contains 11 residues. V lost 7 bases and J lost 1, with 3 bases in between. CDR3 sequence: CATRQNTEAFF. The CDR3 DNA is TGTGCCACCAGACAGAACACTGAAGCTTTCTTT.

The CDR3 region has the DNA TGTGCCAGCAGCCCTATGACAGGGGTCAATCAGCCCCAGCATTTT. This encodes CASSPMTGVNQPQHF. J is TRBJ1-5 and V is TRBV7-8, with 8 bases aligning to TRBD1. CDR1 is SGHVS and CDR2 is FQNEAQ in the germline V gene. The CDR3 is 15 residues long. The V segment lost 5 bases and the J segment 3 bases; nucleotides outside the gene matches: 6.

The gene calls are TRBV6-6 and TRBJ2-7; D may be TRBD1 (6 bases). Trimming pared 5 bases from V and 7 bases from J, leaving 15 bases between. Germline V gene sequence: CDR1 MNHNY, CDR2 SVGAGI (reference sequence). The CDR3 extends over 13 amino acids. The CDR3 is CASSGTGYGEQYF. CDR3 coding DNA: TGTGCCAGCAGTGGAACAGGGTACGGGGAGCAGTACTTC.